The 24 T cell receptor beta chains presented below share a single source sample, sequenced in a study of T cells in Graves' hyperthyroidism and ophthalmopathy. RNA transcripts served as the template for amplifying TCR beta CDR3 regions. HTBI primers were the set used in a first-round RT-PCR of the TCR CDR3. In TCRdb, the multiplex PCR reads were re-called with MiXCR into one record per CDR3 protein. The sample has roughly 550,000 distinct CDR3 sequences; roughly 16% are singletons. The sample consisted of blood. These receptors were collected from a woman aged 25 to 39 with Graves' ophthalmopathy.

Many counts were recorded for this clonotype. The genes are TRBV3-1 and TRBJ2-5, with D tentatively TRBD2 (6 bases). Germline V gene lookup returns CDR1 LGHDT and CDR2 YNNKEL (reference sequence). Trimming shortened V by 7 bases and J by 4 bases, and 13 bases separated the two germline ends. There are 13 residues in the CDR3. The CDR3 reads CASTPGLRETQYF. CDR3 coding DNA: TGTGCCAGCACCCCGGGACTCCGAGAGACCCAGTACTTC.

The table lists this clonotype with a few counts. J is TRBJ1-2 and V is TRBV6-1; D ambiguous. CDR3 size: 12 residues. Germline V CDR1 and CDR2: MNHNS, SASEGT. Trimming took off 6 bases at V and 8 bases at J, with 13 bases between the two ends. The CDR3 DNA reads as TGTGCCAGCAGGAACTACTTGGGGGGCTACACCTTC. It specifies CASRNYLGGYTF.

This clonotype was recorded a few times. This chain joins TRBV7-9 and TRBJ2-3; TRBD2 agrees at 10 bases. The length of the CDR3 is 17 residues. Germline CDR1 reads SEHNR; CDR2 reads FQNEAQ (reference sequence). After removal of 5 bases from V and 1 base from J, the junction contained 9 bases not matched to a gene. The CDR3 nucleotides are TGTGCCAGCAGCGTAGATATCCTAGCGGGGGGCACAGATACGCAGTATTTT. This gives the protein CASSVDILAGGTDTQYF.

In this sample, this clonotype turned up many times. This chain connects TRBV7-2 to TRBJ2-3, with D perhaps matching TRBD2 (6 bases). This CDR3 is 18 amino acids long. Germline-derived CDR1 and CDR2 are SGHTA and FQGNSA. With 0 bases removed from V and 0 bases from J, the gap between germline ends came to 16 bases. CDR3 sequence: CASSLAFVGSSSTDTQYF. Here the CDR3 DNA reads TGTGCCAGCAGCTTAGCTTTTGTCGGGAGCTCTAGCACAGATACGCAGTATTTT.

The J gene is TRBJ1-1, the V gene TRBV6-2 or TRBV6-3, with no clear D. The CDR3 is made up of 13 amino acids. CDR1 and CDR2 (germline): MNHEY, SVGEGT. Trimming pared 5 bases from V and 11 bases from J, leaving 18 bases between. Here the CDR3 DNA reads TGTGCCAGCAGTGACTTGCCCGGATTTGTGGCTTTCTTT. Translation: CASSDLPGFVAFF.

This clonotype was recorded at least ten times. The rearrangement uses TRBV6-1 and TRBJ2-1; 9 positions agree with TRBD1. V gave up 7 bases and J gave up 3 bases; unmatched junction bases: 4. Germline CDR1 reads MNHNS; CDR2 reads SASEGT. CDR3 length: 14 amino acids. The DNA for the CDR3 is TGTGCCAGCACCCGGACAGGGGACTACAATGAGCAGTTCTTC. This encodes CASTRTGDYNEQFF.

This clonotype was detected many times. This chain joins TRBV7-2 and TRBJ2-7; 8 nucleotides line up with TRBD2. The CDR3 runs 15 residues. J gave up 7 bases and V 5 bases, and 13 bases lay outside the gene matches. CDR1 and CDR2 (germline): SGHTA, FQGNSA. In nucleotides, the CDR3 is TGTGCCAGCAGCCCTGGAGGAGCGGGAGTTTGGGAGCAGTACTTC. It yields the protein CASSPGGAGVWEQYF. The complete variable domain, with remaining parts taken from reference TRBV7-2 and TRBJ2-7, reads GAGVSQSPSNKVTEKGKDVELRCDPISGHTALYWYRQSLGQGLEFLIYFQGNSAPDKSGLPSDRFSAERTGGSVSTLTIQRTQQEDSAVYLCASSPGGAGVWEQYFGPGTRLTVT.

The genes are TRBV19 and TRBJ1-4; no definite D call. The CDR3 length is 14 residues. Per the germline V gene, CDR1 is LNHDA and CDR2 is SQIVND (reference sequence). V lost 7 bases and J 4 bases, leaving 13 bases between the germline ends. The CDR3 DNA is TGTGCCAGTATCCCTGGAGGCGGTAATGAAAAACTGTTTTTT. It specifies CASIPGGGNEKLFF. Based on the CDR3 plus reference TRBV19 and TRBJ1-4, the full variable domain is DGGITQSPKYLFRKEGQNVTLSCEQNLNHDAMYWYRQDPGQGLRLIYYSQIVNDFQKGDIAEGYSVSREKKESFPLTVTSAQKNPTAFYLCASIPGGGNEKLFFGSGTQLSVL.

This clonotype was seen many times. The chain carries TRBV18 and TRBJ2-5, with 7 positions matching TRBD1. This CDR3 spans 17 amino acids. The V and J ends lost 3 bases and 2 bases, in that order; junction bases with no gene match: 12. The germline CDR1 and CDR2 sequences are KGHSH and LQKENI. CDR3 region: CASSPSQHRGEQETQYF. For the CDR3, the DNA is TGTGCCAGCTCACCGAGCCAGCACAGGGGTGAACAAGAGACCCAGTACTTC.

There are a few counts of this clonotype. The rearrangement joins TRBV7-7 to TRBJ1-5; D unresolved. Germline V CDR1 and CDR2: SSHAT, FNYEAQ (reference sequence). The CDR3 consists of 13 residues. CDR3 loop: CASGLAEGQPQHF. Written as DNA, the CDR3 is TGTGCTAGCGGCTTAGCGGAAGGGCAGCCCCAGCATTTT.

J is TRBJ2-2 and V is TRBV28; D gene uncertain. CDR1 is MDHEN, CDR2 SYDVKM, per germline. V gave up 8 bases and J gave up 0 bases, with 7 bases separating them. This CDR3 contains 13 residues. CDR3 bases: TGTGCCAGCGCGGAGTCGAACACCGGGGAGCTGTTTTTT. It translates to CASAESNTGELFF.

The rearrangement joins TRBV7-2 to TRBJ2-4; the D is unclear. Trimming took 4 bases from V and 8 from J, leaving 15 bases between them. The CDR3 totals 14 residues. The germline CDR1 and CDR2 sequences are SGHTA and FQGNSA. The CDR3 DNA reads as TGTGCCAGCAGCTGGGAACCGGGTTTCTACATTCAGTACTTC. Its protein product is CASSWEPGFYIQYF.

This clonotype has a single count. A much larger clone is a single base away; this may be a read error. This rearrangement joins TRBV7-2 to TRBJ2-7, with 7 nucleotides matching TRBD1. Germline lookup yields CDR1 SGHTA and CDR2 FQGNSA. The CDR3 length is 15 residues. The V and J ends lost 1 base and 6 bases, in that order; junction bases with no gene match: 9. The CDR3 is CASSLEGQSLCEQYF. The DNA of the CDR3 is TGTGCCAGCAGCTTAGAGGGACAGAGTCTCTGCGAGCAGTACTTC. Complete variable domain (other parts from reference TRBV7-2 and TRBJ2-7): GAGVSQSPSNKVTEKGKDVELRCDPISGHTALYWYRQSLGQGLEFLIYFQGNSAPDKSGLPSDRFSAERTGGSVSTLTIQRTQQEDSAVYLCASSLEGQSLCEQYFGPGTRLTVT.

V and J are TRBV6-2 or TRBV6-3 and TRBJ2-3; D gene ambiguous. Germline V CDR1 and CDR2: MNHEY, SVGEGT. This CDR3 comprises 16 residues. The V gene lost 0 bases and the J gene lost 3 bases, with 13 bases spanning the gap. CDR3 sequence (DNA): TGTGCCAGCAGTTACTCGATTGGGATAGGGACAGATACGCAGTATTTT. The encoded protein is CASSYSIGIGTDTQYF.

The chain couples TRBV5-4 to TRBJ2-3; D might be TRBD2 (5 bases). The CDR3 extends over 16 amino acids. Trimming took off 4 bases at V and 3 bases at J, with 18 bases between the two ends. From germline, CDR1 is SGHNT and CDR2 YYREEE (reference sequence). The CDR3 bases are TGTGCCAGCAGCCCGTACCTATCCGGGGTGACAGATACGCAGTATTTT. Translated: CASSPYLSGVTDTQYF.

Comment on this clonotype: One end of the junction fails to match germline, which may point to a read error. This chain joins TRBV7-8 and TRBJ2-1, with 7 nucleotides matching TRBD1. Germline loops: CDR1 SGHVS, CDR2 FQNEAQ. The CDR3 covers 14 residues. The CDR3 reads CASSPGQRNNEQSF. As DNA, the CDR3 is TGTGCCAGTAGTCCGGGACAGAGAAACAATGAGCAGTCCTTC.

This clonotype has a count of ten or more. The rearrangement links TRBV20-1 to TRBJ2-1; D gene unclear. This CDR3 is 13 amino acids long. CDR1 and CDR2 from the germline V gene are DFQATT and SNEGSKA (reference sequence). The V and J ends lost 1 base and 3 bases respectively, with 7 bases between them. In DNA form, the CDR3 reads TGCAGTGCTAGAGCGACGAACTACAATGAGCAGTTCTTC. Amino acid sequence: CSARATNYNEQFF.

This clonotype has at least ten counts. Here the CDR3 reads CASSRSTSKAGELFF. CDR3 coding DNA: TGTGCCAGCAGCCGATCCACTAGTAAAGCCGGGGAGCTGTTTTTT. The genes are TRBV11-3 and TRBJ2-2, with D tentatively TRBD2 (5 bases). The V end was cut by 5 bases, the J end by 6 bases, with 16 bases between. The CDR3 covers 15 residues. Germline lookup yields CDR1 SGHNT and CDR2 YENEEA.

There are a few counts of this clonotype. This chain connects TRBV18 to TRBJ1-2; a weak D match, TRBD1 (5 bases). The CDR3 length is 15 residues. The V end was cut by 3 bases, the J end by 3 bases, with 14 bases between. Germline CDR1 reads KGHSH; CDR2 reads LQKENI. Written as DNA, the CDR3 is TGTGCCAGCTCACCCCGCATGGGGGGTGACTATGGCTACACCTTC. Its translation: CASSPRMGGDYGYTF. The variable domain in full, with the rest retrieved from reference TRBV18 and TRBJ1-2, is NAGVMQNPRHLVRRRGQEARLRCSPMKGHSHVYWYRQLPEEGLKFMVYLQKENIIDESGMPKERFSAEFPKEGPSILRIQQVVRGDSAAYFCASSPRMGGDYGYTFGSGTRLTVV.

This chain joins TRBV6-1 and TRBJ2-5, with D perhaps matching TRBD1 or TRBD2 (5 bases each). Germline loops: CDR1 MNHNS, CDR2 SASEGT. Trimming shortened V by 5 bases and J by 7 bases, and 11 bases separated the two germline ends. The CDR3 is made up of 12 amino acids. The CDR3, as DNA: TGTGCCAGCAGTCCGGGACCCCCGACCCAGTACTTC. Translated: CASSPGPPTQYF.

This clonotype has a handful of counts. The V and J genes are TRBV5-6 and TRBJ2-4; D is unclear. CDR1 SGHDT and CDR2 YYEEEE come from the germline V gene. V was cut by 4 bases and J by 0 bases, with 11 bases left in between. There are 15 residues in the CDR3. CDR3 loop: CASSLLLIAKNIQYF. CDR3 DNA: TGTGCCAGCAGCCTCCTACTAATAGCCAAAAACATTCAGTACTTC.

This clonotype has at least ten counts. The V gene is TRBV20-1, the J gene TRBJ2-3, with TRBD2 matching 12 bases. V shed 0 bases and J 5 bases; nucleotides not matched to a gene: 6. CDR1 and CDR2 from the germline V gene are DFQATT and SNEGSKA (reference sequence). The CDR3 loop spans 16 amino acids. In nucleotides, the CDR3 is TGCAGTGCTAGAGATTGGACTAGCGGGATGATAGATACGCAGTATTTT. Protein: CSARDWTSGMIDTQYF.

This clonotype turned up a few times. The rearrangement uses TRBV10-3 and TRBJ2-5, with D perhaps given as TRBD1 or TRBD2 (5 bases each). Germline CDR1 is ENHRY and CDR2 is SYGVKD. The CDR3 extends over 17 amino acids. Trimming removed 0 bases at V and 1 base at J, with 15 bases between. CDR3 residues: CAISESLGTASQETQYF. CDR3 DNA sequence: TGTGCCATCAGTGAGTCTTTGGGGACGGCAAGCCAAGAGACCCAGTACTTC.

Turning to this clonotype: A much larger clone differs from this one at a single base, so this may be a read error. V is TRBV6-5 and J is TRBJ2-1, with TRBD2 as a possible D gene (5 bases). CDR3 length: 15 residues. Germline values: CDR1 MNHEY, CDR2 SVGAGI. The CDR3: CASGYEGIEDNEQFF. The CDR3 DNA reads TGTGCCAGCGGTTACGAGGGCATCGAAGACAATGAGCAGTTCTTC.